The 18 T cell receptor beta chains listed next were all sequenced from one sample in a study of T cell repertoires in cytomegalovirus infection. These receptors have no known antigen. TCRdb re-derived calls from the reads in MiXCR, one entry per CDR3 protein. The data hold some 940,000 distinct CDR3 sequences, with roughly 30% observed a single time. The starting material was cultured CD8+ T cells from PBMCs, obtained from culture after CMV antigen stimulation. Receptor source: a human donor in good health (CMV status not recorded). Some clones in this sample may be carry-over from other donors' samples.

This clonotype came up a few times. The chain recombines TRBV4-1 with TRBJ1-1, with 9 positions matching TRBD1. V dropped 1 base and J dropped 8; count of bases not matched to a gene: 5. Germline V CDR1 and CDR2: MGHRA, YSYEKL. There are 14 residues in the CDR3. The CDR3: CASSQAQTGGEAFF. The CDR3 DNA reads TGCGCCAGCAGCCAAGCCCAGACAGGGGGGGAAGCTTTCTTT.

The chain combines TRBV4-1 with TRBJ2-2; unclear D gene. Germline V lookup: CDR1 MGHRA, CDR2 YSYEKL. CDR3 length: 15 amino acids. Between the trimmed V and J ends, which lost 4 bases and 3 bases, there was a span of 12 bases. The CDR3 loop reads CASSPSDLDTGELFF. Here the CDR3 DNA reads TGCGCCAGCAGCCCATCAGACCTGGACACCGGGGAGCTGTTTTTT.

This clonotype has just one count. The chain carries TRBV7-9 and TRBJ2-7; TRBD1 matches at 12 bases. CDR1 is SEHNR, CDR2 FQNEAQ, per germline (reference sequence). The CDR3 covers 18 residues. V lost 4 bases and J lost 2; bases outside the gene matches: 12. The DNA of the CDR3 is TGTGCCAGCAGCTACCGTGACGGGGGACAGGGGGCCGCCTACGAGCAGTACTTC. This codes for CASSYRDGGQGAAYEQYF.

In this sample, this clonotype turned up many times. The CDR3 nucleotides are TGTGCCAGCAGTTCCACAGGGCCCCAAGAGACCCAGTACTTC. Translated: CASSSTGPQETQYF. The V and J genes are TRBV27 and TRBJ2-5; D is perhaps TRBD1 (6 bases). This CDR3 spans 14 amino acids. V lost 4 bases, J lost 1 base, and 10 bases lay in between. From germline, CDR1 is MNHEY and CDR2 SMNVEV (reference sequence).

CDR3 sequence: CATSVPGHLYSNQPQHF. The CDR3 DNA follows: TGTGCCACCAGCGTACCGGGACACCTCTATAGCAATCAGCCCCAGCATTTT. The chain has TRBV15 and TRBJ1-5; a weak D match, TRBD1 (6 bases). The CDR3 is 17 residues long. CDR1 is LNHNV and CDR2 is YYDKDF in the germline V gene (reference sequence). Between the trimmed V and J ends, which lost 5 bases and 0 bases, there was a span of 17 bases.

This rearrangement joins TRBV27 to TRBJ2-1; TRBD2 might be the D (6 bases). The V end was cut by 3 bases, the J end by 8 bases, with 14 bases between. The CDR3 runs to 14 residues. CDR1 and CDR2 (germline): MNHEY, SMNVEV (reference sequence). CDR3 residues: CASSLDYERDEQFF. The CDR3 DNA reads as TGTGCCAGCAGTTTGGACTACGAGAGGGATGAGCAGTTCTTC.

This clonotype has just one count. Being one base from a much bigger clone, this may be a read error. The genes are TRBV7-8 and TRBJ1-1, with 11 bases matching TRBD1. This CDR3 has 17 residues. Germline CDR1 reads SGHVS; CDR2 reads FQNEAQ. Here the CDR3 DNA reads TGTGTCAGCAGCCTAACTGGACAGGGGGCGCGCGACACTGAAGCTTTCTTT. Translation gives CVSSLTGQGARDTEAFF.

J is TRBJ1-6 and V is TRBV5-5, with no clear D. V was pared by 0 bases and J by 0 bases, with 10 bases between. CDR1 SGHKS and CDR2 YYEKEE come from the germline V gene (reference sequence). The CDR3 consists of 17 residues. CDR3 in DNA: TGTGCCAGCAGCTTGGGGACTACTAGCTCCTATAATTCACCCCTCCACTTT. Encoded protein: CASSLGTTSSYNSPLHF.

This chain links TRBV7-9 with TRBJ2-5, with a weak D call TRBD2 (6 bases). The V end was cut by 7 bases, the J end by 3 bases, with 15 bases between. Germline lookup yields CDR1 SEHNR and CDR2 FQNEAQ (reference sequence). This CDR3 has 14 residues. In DNA form, the CDR3 reads TGTGCCAGCACCCCCCCGCGGGGCGAAGAGACCCAGTACTTC. Protein: CASTPPRGEETQYF.

The chain carries TRBV7-6 and TRBJ2-5; tentatively, D is TRBD1 (5 bases). The CDR3 has 14 amino acids. Trimming shortened V by 1 base and J by 4 bases, and 10 bases separated the two germline ends. CDR1 SGHVS and CDR2 FNYEAQ come from the germline V gene. This CDR3 is CASSLVDSRETQYF. The CDR3, as DNA: TGTGCCAGCAGCTTAGTCGACAGCCGAGAGACCCAGTACTTC.

This chain connects TRBV20-1 to TRBJ2-3; D uncertain. CDR1 is DFQATT and CDR2 is SNEGSKA in the germline V gene (reference sequence). There are 12 residues in the CDR3. Deletions cut 5 bases from V and 1 base from J, with 7 bases between. Written as DNA, the CDR3 is TGCAGTGCTTCCCCGGGCACAGATACGCAGTATTTT. Translated, it gives CSASPGTDTQYF.

The rearrangement joins TRBV7-2 to TRBJ2-7; the match to TRBD2 covers 8 bases. The CDR3 runs 14 residues. The junction had 3 bases not matched to a gene; V was cut back by 3 bases and J by 2 bases. CDR1 and CDR2 from the germline V gene are SGHTA and FQGNSA. This CDR3 is CASSFLAGPYEQYF. In nucleotides, the CDR3 is TGTGCCAGCAGCTTCTTAGCGGGGCCCTACGAGCAGTACTTC. Together with reference TRBV7-2 and TRBJ2-7, the CDR3 gives the full variable domain: GAGVSQSPSNKVTEKGKDVELRCDPISGHTALYWYRQSLGQGLEFLIYFQGNSAPDKSGLPSDRFSAERTGGSVSTLTIQRTQQEDSAVYLCASSFLAGPYEQYFGPGTRLTVT.

This chain joins TRBV5-4 and TRBJ1-1; weak D call: TRBD1 (5 bases). Between the trimmed V and J ends, which lost 4 bases and 9 bases, there was a span of 25 bases. This CDR3 is 16 amino acids long. CDR1 SGHNT and CDR2 YYREEE come from the germline V gene (reference sequence). The CDR3 region has the DNA TGTGCCAGCAGCCTTAACAATCAGGGTGGAGTGGCCCAAGCTTTCTTT. Translating gives CASSLNNQGGVAQAFF.

The V call is TRBV2, the J call TRBJ2-7; D is possibly TRBD2 (7 bases). Germline-derived CDR1 and CDR2 are SNHLY and FYNNEI. This CDR3 contains 16 residues. Trimming pared 3 bases from V and 0 bases from J, leaving 15 bases between. In DNA, the CDR3 is TGTGCCAGCAGTGATGAGGCGGGGGCCTTCTCCTACGAGCAGTACGTC. It yields the protein CASSDEAGAFSYEQYV.

The CDR3 sequence is CASSFGDETEAFF. CDR3 coding DNA: TGTGCCAGCAGCTTCGGGGATGAAACTGAAGCTTTCTTT. V and J are TRBV7-9 and TRBJ1-1; D is unresolved. Trimming shortened V by 3 bases and J by 5 bases, and 10 bases separated the two germline ends. The CDR3 covers 13 residues. The germline gives CDR1 SEHNR, CDR2 FQNEAQ (reference sequence).

Concerning this clonotype: This may come from a read error, since a much larger clone is one base off. The rearrangement links TRBV7-2 to TRBJ2-7, with TRBD1 identical over 8 bases. CDR3 length: 16 residues. Germline V lookup: CDR1 SGHTA, CDR2 FQGNSA. The CDR3 DNA follows: TGTGCCAACAGCTTCAGCAGGGGGCGAAGCTCCTACGAGCAGTACTTC. This translates into CANSFSRGRSSYEQYF. The full variable domain, in which reference TRBV7-2 and TRBJ2-7 provide the parts outside the CDR3, is GAGVSQSPSNKVTEKGKDVELRCDPISGHTALYWYRQSLGQGLEFLIYFQGNSAPDKSGLPSDRFSAERTGGSVSTLTIQRTQQEDSAVYLCANSFSRGRSSYEQYFGPGTRLTVT.

This clonotype has a handful of counts. This chain links TRBV6-1 with TRBJ1-4; 7 bases are a match to TRBD1. This CDR3 has 15 residues. V dropped 3 bases and J dropped 6; count of bases not matched to a gene: 7. Germline values: CDR1 MNHNS, CDR2 SASEGT. The CDR3 protein is CASSDQTGLDEKLFF. The CDR3 DNA sequence: TGTGCCAGCAGTGACCAGACAGGGTTGGATGAAAAACTGTTTTTT.

The gene calls are TRBV20-1 and TRBJ1-2; D gene ambiguous. V was clipped by 6 bases and J by 0 bases, with 17 bases between them. Looked up from germline, CDR1 is DFQATT and CDR2 is SNEGSKA (reference sequence). The length of the CDR3 is 15 residues. The CDR3 DNA follows: TGCAGTGCGTACCCGGGCCCTCGAGCTAACTATGGCTACACCTTC. Protein sequence: CSAYPGPRANYGYTF.